Sequencing of this T cell receptor beta chain was carried out in a study of blood T cell repertoires in COVID-19 (dated by TCRdb to about 2020). General notes on the study: Samples covering the acute and convalescent phases of COVID-19 were provided by collaborators in the United States, Italy and Spain. The material from the prospective study consisted of cDNA or gDNA derived from T cells, B-cell-depleted T cells, or PBMCs. Deeply sampled blood TCRbeta repertoires from subjects exposed to, actively infected with, or recovered from COVID-19 were included in the dataset. The repertoires were released in a freely available public database meant as a resource for research on the immune response to SARS-CoV-2. Samples came from the ongoing ImmuneRACE study (first 160 participants) plus 1,254 subjects from 6 global collaborators. Nearly every sample came with metadata listing a de-identified subject ID, COVID-19 status, age in years and sex. Where available, HLA class I and class II types were obtained from metadata supplied by the sample provider rather than from assay-based typing. What the work shows at the level of the full study, not this receptor alone: Clinical and demographic metadata were provided uncurated, with the amount varying by source and participant.

Whole blood was collected in K2EDTA tubes by collaborating institutions according to the institutions' own protocols. Collaborator samples were shipped for TCRbeta analysis as frozen whole blood, isolated PBMCs, or DNA extracted from either sample type. For CDR1 and CDR2, the germline V gene (reference sequence) lists GTSNPN and SVGIG. V and J are truncated by 4 bases and 6 bases respectively, leaving an intervening sequence of 15 bases. The CDR3 spans 13 residues, from the cysteine through the phenylalanine. Just CDR3 DNA is preserved here, 39 bases in frame from base 1. The immunoSEQ Assay, a bias-controlled multiplex PCR, was used to amplify TCRbeta CDR3 regions from genomic DNA. The original methods were these. The number of nucleated cells in each sample was estimated by amplification of reference gene primers within the assay. To quantify the absolute abundance of each unique TCRbeta CDR3 rearrangement, sequence reads were collapsed and filtered. Productive Simpson clonality was computed per sample as the square root of Simpson's diversity index over productive rearrangements. Not all clones reach the TCRdb copy of this immuneACCESS table, which keeps in-frame sequences only. Checked studies attribute under half of the gap to unresolved V genes and leave the rest unexplained. The V and J calls and the clone size are those of that table, but D and trimming were determined from the DNA. The sample table contains approximately 76,000 clones; only one count was recorded for approximately 80% of them. The ten largest clones represent about 6.5% of the sample.

To note about this clone: It has no known antigen specificity. Base-call qualities are not available, and no considerably larger clone is one nucleotide away.

Recombination joined TRBV30 with TRBJ1-2; no confident D gene assignment can be made. The sample comprised peripheral blood. The sequence came from a woman between 55 and 75 years old with acute or convalescent COVID-19. The sequence in DNA is TGTGCCTGGACCCCTAGCGGGAGTAATGGCTACACCTTC. This codes for CAWTPSGSNGYTF. The reference TRBV30 and TRBJ1-2 proteins fill in what lies around the CDR3, so the full variable domain reads SQTIHQWPATLVQPVGSPLSLECTVEGTSNPNLYWYRQAAGRGLQLLFYSVGIGQISSEVPQNLSASRPQDRQFILSSKKLLLSDSGFYLCAWTPSGSNGYTFGSGTRLTVV.